This TCR beta chain was sequenced for a study of blood T cell repertoires in COVID-19. Only in-frame clones appear in the TCRdb table, and some are missing; sequencing was by immunoSEQ multiplex PCR. The data show 95,000 to 150,000 clones, with 79% seen just once and about 40% held by the top ten. The germline V gene encodes CDR1 SGHNT and CDR2 YYREEE (reference sequence). The length of the CDR3 is 16 residues. The V end was cut by 4 bases, the J end by 3 bases, with 19 bases between. The material sequenced was peripheral blood. The sequence was obtained from a man aged 35-49 years with active or convalescent COVID-19. The chain employs TRBV5-4 and TRBJ1-1, with D possibly matching TRBD1 (5 bases). Here the CDR3 DNA reads TGTGCCAGCAGCGGGGCGCGGGGGGAATGGGACACTGAAGCTTTCTTT. This encodes CASSGARGEWDTEAFF.